This T cell receptor beta chain was sequenced in a study of metastatic and nonmetastatic thyroid tumors. Background on the study: Both malignant and benign thyroid patients supplied peripheral blood and tumor or nodule tissue samples, across which the repertoires of these patients were then compared.

Every patient underwent thyroid surgery untreated. The sample holds many counts of this clone. Its matching antigen is unknown. The CDR3 extends over 12 amino acids. CDR1 SGHKS and CDR2 YYEKEE come from the germline V gene (reference sequence). Trimming took 5 bases from V and 2 from J, leaving 4 bases between them. Study-wide findings and caveats: Versus benign nodules, malignant thyroid tumors reportedly had significantly higher TCR beta diversity, in blood and tumor.

Original processing methods: To classify distant metastasis in papillary thyroid cancer, a model was built from CDR3 differences across clinicopathological groups. TCRdb reanalyzed the PCR reads via MiXCR. V and J calls and clone size were set by TCRdb, not the authors. In the table there are roughly 28,000 clones, more than 25% of which are singletons. The chain couples TRBV5-5 to TRBJ2-2; D remains ambiguous. The receptor's source is a female donor with papillary thyroid cancer or a benign thyroid nodule (not recorded which). Some clones in this sample may be carry-over from other donors' samples. Sequenced input: blood. The CDR3, as DNA: TGTGCCAGCAGGGCAAACACCGGGGAGCTGTTTTTT. Protein sequence: CASRANTGELFF.